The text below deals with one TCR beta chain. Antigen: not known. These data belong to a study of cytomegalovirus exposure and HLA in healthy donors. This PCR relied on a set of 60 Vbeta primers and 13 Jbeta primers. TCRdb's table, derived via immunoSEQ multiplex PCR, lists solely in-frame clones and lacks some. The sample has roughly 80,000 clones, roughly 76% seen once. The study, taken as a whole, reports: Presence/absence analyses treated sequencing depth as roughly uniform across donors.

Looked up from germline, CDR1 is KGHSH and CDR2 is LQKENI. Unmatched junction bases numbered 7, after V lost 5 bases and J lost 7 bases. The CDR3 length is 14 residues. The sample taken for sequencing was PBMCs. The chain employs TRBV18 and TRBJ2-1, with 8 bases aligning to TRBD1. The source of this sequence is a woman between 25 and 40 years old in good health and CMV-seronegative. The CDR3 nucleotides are TGTGCCAGCTCAGGGGACAGGTCAAAAAATGAGCAGTTCTTC. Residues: CASSGDRSKNEQFF.